These 26 T cell receptor beta chains share one sample of origin, sequenced in a study of blood T cell repertoires in COVID-19. The data were produced by immunoSEQ multiplex PCR, yet TCRdb's version contains in-frame clones alone and is incomplete. Of roughly 68,000 clones in the sample, less than 85% were seen once. The sequencing input was peripheral blood. The receptors were gathered from a woman aged 80 or over with acute or convalescent COVID-19.

This clone has just one count. This chain uses TRBV10-3 with TRBJ2-1; TRBD2 matches 15 bases. Germline V gene sequence: CDR1 ENHRY, CDR2 SYGVKD. The CDR3 is 18 residues long. The V and J ends lost 1 base and 8 bases, in that order; junction bases with no gene match: 9. For the CDR3, the DNA is TGTGCCATCAGTGAGTTCAGGACTAGCGGGGGGGAAGCGTATGAGCAGTTCTTC. Translation gives CAISEFRTSGGEAYEQFF.

The chain has TRBV6-5 and TRBJ2-1, with 7 bases matching TRBD1. V lost 2 bases, J lost 6 bases, and 4 bases stayed unmatched. The CDR3 extends over 14 amino acids. CDR1 and CDR2 (germline): MNHEY, SVGAGI. The CDR3 region has the DNA TGTGCCAGCAGTTACGCGTCAGGGGGCAATGAGCAGTTCTTC. Protein: CASSYASGGNEQFF.

The J gene is TRBJ1-5, the V gene TRBV19; possibly TRBD1 for D (6 bases). Trimming took off 3 bases at V and 9 bases at J, with 15 bases between the two ends. This CDR3 contains 14 residues. From germline, CDR1 is LNHDA and CDR2 SQIVND (reference sequence). This CDR3 reads CASSIGDITSPQHF. The CDR3 bases are TGTGCCAGTAGTATCGGGGACATCACCTCGCCCCAGCATTTT.

The rearrangement uses TRBV19 and TRBJ1-5; 9 bases fit TRBD1. CDR1 is LNHDA and CDR2 is SQIVND in the germline V gene (reference sequence). This CDR3 has 14 amino acids. With V trimmed by 6 bases and J by 5 bases, 5 bases remained unmatched. The CDR3 loop is CASRSGTGYQPQHF. The CDR3 nucleotides are TGTGCCAGTAGGTCCGGGACAGGGTATCAGCCCCAGCATTTT.

The rearrangement uses TRBV5-5 and TRBJ2-5; D ambiguous. V dropped 1 base and J dropped 5 bases, with 9 bases sitting between them. The V gene's germline CDR1 is SGHKS and CDR2 YYEKEE (reference sequence). There are 13 residues in the CDR3. DNA for the CDR3: TGTGCCAGCAGCTTGATTAGTGTTGAGACCCAGTACTTC. Protein product: CASSLISVETQYF.

The chain carries TRBV3-1 (or the pseudogene TRBV3-2) and TRBJ2-2; D call uncertain. From germline, CDR1 is LGHDT and CDR2 YNNKEL (reference sequence). The ends were cut back, 1 base at V and 3 bases at J, with 9 bases in the middle. This CDR3 comprises 15 residues. The chain's CDR3 is CASSQVFADTGELFF. The CDR3 DNA reads TGTGCCAGCAGCCAAGTTTTCGCGGACACCGGGGAGCTGTTTTTT.

This chain links TRBV21-1 with TRBJ1-5. TRBV21-1 is deemed a pseudogene. The CDR3 covers 13 residues. This CDR3 is CASSKRSHQPQHF. The CDR3 DNA reads TGTGCCAGCAGCAAAAGGAGCCATCAGCCCCAGCATTTT.

V is TRBV7-3 and J is TRBJ1-1; the D is unclear. Germline V gene lookup returns CDR1 SGHTA and CDR2 FQGTGA. Trimming took off 5 bases at V and 0 bases at J, with 7 bases between the two ends. The CDR3 has 13 residues. The CDR3: CASSPYLNTEAFF. CDR3 DNA sequence: TGTGCCAGCAGCCCGTACTTGAACACTGAAGCTTTCTTT.

The chain is built from TRBV27 and TRBJ2-2; tentatively, D is TRBD2 (6 bases). The CDR3 totals 13 residues. Trimming removed 3 bases at V and 6 bases at J, with 8 bases between. Germline CDR1 reads MNHEY; CDR2 reads SMNVEV (reference sequence). In DNA, the CDR3 is TGTGCCAGCAGTTTGTCTAGCGCCGGGGAGCTGTTTTTT. This translates into CASSLSSAGELFF.

This chain joins TRBV30 and TRBJ2-1; TRBD2 might be the D (5 bases). V shed 3 bases and J shed 7 bases, with 13 bases lying between them. This CDR3 contains 13 residues. The germline CDR1 and CDR2 sequences are GTSNPN and SVGIG (reference sequence). CDR3 protein: CAWRSPGLNEQFF. DNA for the CDR3: TGTGCCTGGAGATCCCCCGGACTTAATGAGCAGTTCTTC. The entire variable domain, with the rest obtained from reference TRBV30 and TRBJ2-1, is as follows: SQTIHQWPATLVQPVGSPLSLECTVEGTSNPNLYWYRQAAGRGLQLLFYSVGIGQISSEVPQNLSASRPQDRQFILSSKKLLLSDSGFYLCAWRSPGLNEQFFGPGTRLTVL.

This clone appeared a few times. The chain combines TRBV30 with TRBJ2-1; 7 positions match TRBD2. The CDR3 totals 12 residues. In germline, CDR1 is GTSNPN, CDR2 SVGIG (reference sequence). The J segment lost 1 base and the V segment lost 8 bases, leaving 2 bases of the junction unmatched. DNA for the CDR3: TGTGCCCTTAGCGGGTCCTACAATGAGCAGTTCTTC. Encoded protein: CALSGSYNEQFF.

The rearrangement links TRBV16 to TRBJ2-3; 7 bases line up with TRBD1. The CDR3 has 16 amino acids. Germline values: CDR1 KGHSY, CDR2 FQNENV. J was trimmed by 3 bases and V by 2 bases; bases with no gene match: 8. CDR3 protein: CASSQPDRRTTDTQYF. The CDR3 DNA is TGTGCCAGCAGCCAACCGGACAGGAGAACAACAGATACGCAGTATTTT.

The rearrangement joins TRBV10-1 to TRBJ2-1; 8 nucleotides agree with TRBD2. V trimming: 2 bases; J trimming: 11 bases; junction bases outside the gene matches: 11. Germline V gene sequence: CDR1 WNHNN, CDR2 SYGVQD (reference sequence). CDR3 length: 15 amino acids. The CDR3 region has the DNA TGCGCCAGCAGTGAGACAAAGCGCGGGACTAGTCAGCAGTTCTTC. Translating it yields CASSETKRGTSQQFF.

This sequence joins TRBV10-1 and TRBJ1-1; possible D gene TRBD1, 5 bases. CDR1 and CDR2 (germline): WNHNN, SYGVQD (reference sequence). Trimming left V 6 bases short and J 3 bases short, with 14 bases between. There are 14 residues in the CDR3. The CDR3 coding sequence is TGCGCCAGCAGGGGGCTACAGCGGGACACTGAAGCTTTCTTT. Translation: CASRGLQRDTEAFF.

V usage is TRBV9 and J usage is TRBJ2-7, with 7 positions matching TRBD2. CDR1 is SGDLS and CDR2 is YYNGEE in the germline V gene. The CDR3 totals 14 residues. J was trimmed by 1 base and V by 4 bases; bases with no gene match: 5. DNA for the CDR3: TGTGCCAGCAGCAAGTCAGCGGGGTCCTACGAGCAGTACTTC. It is translated as CASSKSAGSYEQYF.

The rearrangement joins TRBV5-8 to TRBJ2-7, with a possible D match to TRBD1 (7 bases). The CDR3 spans 17 residues. Germline V gene lookup returns CDR1 SGHTS and CDR2 YDEGEE. Trimming removed 7 bases at V and 5 bases at J, with 28 bases between. The CDR3 is CASHGGIRTGVRDEQYF. CDR3 nucleotide sequence: TGTGCCAGCCACGGGGGTATTCGGACAGGAGTACGGGACGAGCAGTACTTC.

Only one count was recorded for this clone. V usage is TRBV10-3 and J usage is TRBJ2-2; D might be TRBD1 (6 bases). Germline V gene sequence: CDR1 ENHRY, CDR2 SYGVKD. The CDR3 extends over 16 amino acids. The germline V and J ends were trimmed by 2 bases and 0 bases, with 10 bases remaining between them. CDR3 loop: CAISENKGANTGELFF. CDR3 in DNA: TGTGCCATCAGTGAGAACAAGGGGGCGAACACCGGGGAGCTGTTTTTT.

The chain uses TRBV7-9 and TRBJ1-1; D gene uncertain. V was pared by 1 base and J by 4 bases, with 10 bases between. The length of the CDR3 is 14 residues. Germline CDR1 reads SEHNR; CDR2 reads FQNEAQ (reference sequence). The CDR3 coding sequence is TGTGCCAGCAGCTTAGTCGGGGTATCCACTGAAGCTTTCTTT. Translated, it gives CASSLVGVSTEAFF. Complete variable domain (other parts from reference TRBV7-9 and TRBJ1-1): DTGVSQNPRHKITKRGQNVTFRCDPISEHNRLYWYRQTLGQGPEFLTYFQNEAQLEKSRLLSDRFSAERPKGSFSTLEIQRTEQGDSAMYLCASSLVGVSTEAFFGQGTRLTVV.

This clone was found a few times. This sequence joins TRBV19 and TRBJ2-1; 7 bases agree with TRBD1. The V gene end was trimmed by 3 bases and the J gene end by 7 bases; junction bases not matched to a gene: 3. The CDR3 runs to 13 residues. Germline V CDR1 and CDR2: LNHDA, SQIVND (reference sequence). CDR3 nucleotides: TGTGCCAGTAGTATCCGCAGGGGGAATGAGCAGTTCTTC. It codes for CASSIRRGNEQFF.

J is TRBJ1-1 and V is TRBV5-1; weak D call: TRBD1 (5 bases). The germline V gene encodes CDR1 SGHRS and CDR2 YFSETQ. Trimming pared 4 bases from V and 3 bases from J, leaving 13 bases between. The CDR3 runs to 14 residues. In DNA form, the CDR3 reads TGCGCCAGCAGCCTCCAGGGTGGATACACTGAAGCTTTCTTT. Protein sequence: CASSLQGGYTEAFF.

The rearrangement uses TRBV6-6 and TRBJ1-2; D is uncertain. Looked up from germline, CDR1 is MNHNY and CDR2 is SVGAGI (reference sequence). The V gene lost 2 bases and the J gene lost 6 bases, with 10 bases spanning the gap. There are 13 residues in the CDR3. Written as DNA, the CDR3 is TGTGCCAGCAGTTACGTACGAGGCGATGGCTACACCTTC. Its protein is CASSYVRGDGYTF.

This clone was recorded once. This chain connects TRBV15 to TRBJ1-5; 7 bases fit TRBD1. Germline V gene lookup returns CDR1 LNHNV and CDR2 YYDKDF (reference sequence). With V trimmed by 0 bases and J by 5 bases, 4 bases remained unmatched. The CDR3 is 15 residues long. Here the CDR3 reads CATSRDLQGDQPQHF. CDR3 DNA sequence: TGTGCCACCAGCAGAGATTTGCAGGGGGATCAGCCCCAGCATTTT.

This clone came up a few times. The chain has TRBV19 and TRBJ1-5; D ambiguous. V dropped 5 bases and J dropped 3 bases, with 14 bases sitting between them. There are 15 residues in the CDR3. Germline V gene sequence: CDR1 LNHDA, CDR2 SQIVND (reference sequence). The CDR3 DNA is TGTGCCAGTAGTTTCACCGGGTCCAACAATCAGCCCCAGCATTTT. It is translated as CASSFTGSNNQPQHF.

The V gene is TRBV19, the J gene TRBJ2-7; tentative D call: TRBD2 (5 bases). This CDR3 is built from 15 residues. The V gene lost 9 bases and the J gene lost 1 base, with 19 bases spanning the gap. Germline V lookup: CDR1 LNHDA, CDR2 SQIVND (reference sequence). Here the CDR3 DNA reads TGTGCCAGCCGGACGGAGGCTGCTTATTCCTACGAGCAGTACTTC. Translated: CASRTEAAYSYEQYF.

This chain joins TRBV5-8 and TRBJ1-1; the D gene is possibly TRBD1 (6 bases). Trimming pared 2 bases from V and 2 bases from J, leaving 13 bases between. This CDR3 has 15 amino acids. Per germline, CDR1 SGHTS and CDR2 YDEGEE. This CDR3 is CASSLQGSLNTEAFF. The CDR3 DNA follows: TGTGCCAGCAGCTTACAGGGATCCCTTAACACTGAAGCTTTCTTT.

V and J are TRBV12-3 or TRBV12-4 and TRBJ1-1; 7 positions agree with TRBD1. The V gene end was trimmed by 5 bases and the J gene end by 4 bases; junction bases not matched to a gene: 4. This CDR3 contains 13 residues. CDR3 in amino acids: CASSRTGRTEAFF. The CDR3, as DNA: TGTGCCAGCAGTCGGACAGGTCGCACTGAAGCTTTCTTT.